The sequence of this TCR beta chain was determined in a study of vaccination and CD4 T cells after COVID-19. Scientists ran DNA taken from cultured CD4+ T cells through the Oncomine TCR Beta short-read assay for sequencing. Genomic DNA was isolated from CD4+ T cells that had been cultured. Each CDR3 protein gets one entry after TCRdb re-called the PCR reads with MiXCR. The sample yields some 5,000 distinct CDR3 sequences, about 42% seen once. V lost 0 bases, J lost 9 bases, and 15 bases lay in between. In germline, CDR1 is DFQATT, CDR2 SNEGSKA (reference sequence). CDR3 size: 15 residues. This clonotype was seen a few times. Its matching antigen is unknown. Sample treatment: approximately 9-day PBMC culture with coronavirus spike peptide pools or control peptides (ViraFEST assay). Study-level findings and limits: Spike mono-reactivity was shown by 304 of 307 vaccine-specific clones in convalescent patients. Early timepoints after natural infection were not analyzed in these convalescent patients. In convalescent patients, a median approximately 86% of post-vaccine SARS-CoV-2-reactive clones appeared only after vaccination.

The TCR originated in a human donor who had recovered from COVID-19. Specimen: CD4+ T cells from blood, cultured in vitro. The V call is TRBV20-1, the J call TRBJ1-6; D is possibly TRBD1 (5 bases). This chain's CDR3 is CSARDSGREASPLHF. In DNA form, the CDR3 reads TGCAGTGCTAGAGATAGTGGCAGGGAAGCTTCACCCCTCCACTTT.